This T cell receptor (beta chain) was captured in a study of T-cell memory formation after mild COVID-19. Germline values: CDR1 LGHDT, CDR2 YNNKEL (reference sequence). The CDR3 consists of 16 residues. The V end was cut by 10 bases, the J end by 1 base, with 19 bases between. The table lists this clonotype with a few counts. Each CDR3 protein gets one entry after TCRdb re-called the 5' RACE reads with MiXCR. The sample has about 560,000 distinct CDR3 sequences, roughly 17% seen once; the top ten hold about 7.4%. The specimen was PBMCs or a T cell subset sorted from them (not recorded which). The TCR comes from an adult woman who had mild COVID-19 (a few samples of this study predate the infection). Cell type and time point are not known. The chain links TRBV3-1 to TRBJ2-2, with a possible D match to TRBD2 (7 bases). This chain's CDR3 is CATLGGASQNTGELFF. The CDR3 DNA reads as TGTGCCACCCTGGGGGGGGCCTCACAGAACACCGGGGAGCTGTTTTTT.